This T cell receptor (beta chain) was recovered during a study of shared clonotypes between healthy human individuals. Germline values: CDR1 KGHSH, CDR2 LQKENI. The ends were cut back, 2 bases at V and 7 bases at J, with 12 bases in the middle. The CDR3 consists of 14 residues. Clones were sequenced by immunoSEQ multiplex PCR, and TCRdb holds only the in-frame ones, with some missing. The sample consists of about 2,500,000 clones, roughly 92% of them appearing once. The specimen sequenced was naive CD4+ T cells sorted from blood. The subset is: CD45RA+ positively selected. The rearrangement uses TRBV18 and TRBJ1-5; D is undetermined. The sequence was obtained from a man aged 18 to 30 in good health. Here the CDR3 reads CASSPRETFQPQHF. The CDR3, as DNA: TGTGCCAGCTCACCAAGGGAGACCTTCCAGCCCCAGCATTTT.